The 18 T cell receptor beta chains in this list originate from one sample, sequenced in a study of cytomegalovirus exposure and HLA in healthy donors. PCR involved 60 Vbeta and 13 Jbeta primers. TCRdb's table, derived via immunoSEQ multiplex PCR, lists solely in-frame clones and lacks some. The profile shows roughly 110,000 clones, around three quarters of them singletons. Sample: PBMCs. These receptors were obtained from a young woman in good health and CMV-seropositive.

The chain has TRBV19 and TRBJ1-3; D perhaps matches TRBD1 (6 bases). The CDR3 runs 17 residues. The V gene's germline CDR1 is LNHDA and CDR2 SQIVND (reference sequence). With 7 bases removed from V and 0 bases from J, the gap between germline ends came to 19 bases. As DNA, the CDR3 is TGTGCCAGTACTACGTATCCCGGACAGCCCTCTGGAAACACCATATATTTT. Translated, it gives CASTTYPGQPSGNTIYF.

The rearrangement joins TRBV7-9 to TRBJ1-2; 8 bases are a match to TRBD1. The CDR3 totals 15 residues. CDR1 is SEHNR, CDR2 FQNEAQ, per germline (reference sequence). The J segment lost 4 bases and the V segment lost 4 bases, leaving 8 bases of the junction unmatched. The CDR3 spells CASSSRGRAFYGYTF. The CDR3 nucleotides are TGTGCCAGCAGCTCCAGGGGGCGAGCCTTCTATGGCTACACCTTC. Full variable domain (outside the CDR3, taken from reference TRBV7-9 and TRBJ1-2): DTGVSQNPRHKITKRGQNVTFRCDPISEHNRLYWYRQTLGQGPEFLTYFQNEAQLEKSRLLSDRFSAERPKGSFSTLEIQRTEQGDSAMYLCASSSRGRAFYGYTFGSGTRLTVV.

The rearrangement uses TRBV7-9 and TRBJ1-5, with D possibly TRBD1 on 6 matching bases. V lost 4 bases, J lost 7 bases, and 14 bases lay in between. The CDR3 loop spans 14 amino acids. Germline V gene lookup returns CDR1 SEHNR and CDR2 FQNEAQ (reference sequence). The CDR3 loop is CASSSSTGNQPQHF. The CDR3 coding sequence is TGTGCCAGCAGCTCGTCTACAGGGAACCAGCCCCAGCATTTT. Drawing the rest from reference TRBV7-9 and TRBJ1-5, the complete variable domain is DTGVSQNPRHKITKRGQNVTFRCDPISEHNRLYWYRQTLGQGPEFLTYFQNEAQLEKSRLLSDRFSAERPKGSFSTLEIQRTEQGDSAMYLCASSSSTGNQPQHFGDGTRLSIL.

The chain joins TRBV6-5 to TRBJ1-1, with a tentative D call TRBD1 (6 bases). CDR3 length: 14 residues. The germline V gene encodes CDR1 MNHEY and CDR2 SVGAGI. The V end was cut by 0 bases, the J end by 7 bases, with 12 bases between. CDR3 loop: CASSYSRGGDEAFF. CDR3 bases: TGTGCCAGCAGTTACTCGAGAGGGGGGGATGAAGCTTTCTTT.

The gene calls are TRBV6-5 and TRBJ2-1, with 10 bases fitting TRBD2. The CDR3 has 14 amino acids. Trimming removed 7 bases from V and 9 bases from J; junction bases left unmatched: 9. Germline CDR1 is MNHEY and CDR2 is SVGAGI. The CDR3 here is CASIRLAGDSEQFF. Here the CDR3 DNA reads TGTGCCAGCATACGGCTAGCGGGAGACAGTGAGCAGTTCTTC.

The V and J genes are TRBV10-2 and TRBJ1-1; D gene ambiguous. Germline CDR1 is WSHSY and CDR2 is SAAADI. Trimming left V 7 bases short and J 3 bases short, with 6 bases between. CDR3 length: 11 residues. The CDR3 nucleotides are TGCGCCAGCATTCGAGACACTGAAGCTTTCTTT. As protein: CASIRDTEAFF.

V and J are TRBV7-9 and TRBJ1-2; no reliable D call. The CDR3 runs 13 residues. CDR1 and CDR2 from the germline V gene are SEHNR and FQNEAQ (reference sequence). Trimming stripped 3 bases from V and 6 bases from J, with 11 bases between. DNA for the CDR3: TGTGCCAGCAGCTTTGGGGAGAGAGATGGCTACACCTTC. Its protein is CASSFGERDGYTF.

The V and J genes are TRBV10-3 and TRBJ1-1, with D perhaps TRBD1 (6 bases). Germline V gives CDR1 ENHRY, CDR2 SYGVKD. V lost 11 bases to trimming and J lost 4 bases, with 14 bases between them. CDR3 length equals 12 residues. DNA of the CDR3: TGTGCCGTCGCACAGGGTGTCACTGAAGCTTTCTTT. It is translated as CAVAQGVTEAFF.

The chain joins TRBV28 to TRBJ1-1, with D possibly TRBD1 on 6 matching bases. The CDR3 loop spans 15 amino acids. V was cut by 5 bases and J by 1 base, with 14 bases left in between. Germline CDR1 and CDR2: MDHEN and SYDVKM. The CDR3 region is CASSPRTASNTEAFF. The CDR3 bases are TGTGCCAGCAGTCCCAGGACAGCTTCGAACACTGAAGCTTTCTTT.

The gene calls are TRBV11-2 and TRBJ2-1, with 9 bases lining up with TRBD2. Germline trimming cut 8 bases from V and 5 bases from J; bases unmatched to any gene: 10. The CDR3 spans 15 residues. Germline V gene sequence: CDR1 SGHAT, CDR2 FQNNGV. The CDR3 loop reads CASGKWTSAHNEQFF. As DNA, the CDR3 is TGTGCCAGCGGTAAATGGACTAGCGCCCACAATGAGCAGTTCTTC.

V gene TRBV30 combines with J gene TRBJ1-5, with 7 nucleotides matching TRBD1. This CDR3 has 17 residues. Germline V gene sequence: CDR1 GTSNPN, CDR2 SVGIG (reference sequence). V dropped 3 bases and J dropped 0; count of bases not matched to a gene: 11. CDR3 bases: TGTGCCTGGAGACCGCGCGACAGGGAATATAGCAATCAGCCCCAGCATTTT. Translation: CAWRPRDREYSNQPQHF.

This rearrangement joins TRBV5-1 to TRBJ1-6, with 9 bases fitting TRBD1. Germline V lookup: CDR1 SGHRS, CDR2 YFSETQ. V dropped 2 bases and J dropped 8; count of bases not matched to a gene: 8. This CDR3 is built from 16 residues. The chain's CDR3 is CASSFLDRGLYSPLHF. The CDR3 DNA reads as TGCGCCAGCAGCTTTCTGGACAGGGGACTCTATTCACCCCTCCACTTT.

The chain carries TRBV7-9 and TRBJ1-5; possibly TRBD1 for D (6 bases). The CDR3 covers 15 residues. The V end lost 1 base, the J end lost 5 bases, and 12 bases lay between the germline ends. Germline V CDR1 and CDR2: SEHNR, FQNEAQ (reference sequence). CDR3 bases: TGTGCCAGCAGCTTAGGGTCAGGGGTATATCAGCCCCAGCATTTT. It encodes CASSLGSGVYQPQHF.

The rearrangement links TRBV5-1 to TRBJ2-5; D perhaps matches TRBD2 (6 bases). The CDR3 covers 16 residues. V was cut by 8 bases and J by 4 bases, with 24 bases left in between. The germline V gene has CDR1 SGHRS and CDR2 YFSETQ. The CDR3 bases are TGCGCCAGAAGCCCCCGAGGGGAACTAGCTCCAGAGACCCAGTACTTC. Protein sequence: CARSPRGELAPETQYF.

The rearrangement links TRBV5-3 to TRBJ1-5, with D unclear. TRBV5-3 is given ORF status, its function remaining uncertain. The CDR3 is made up of 18 amino acids. The V gene lost 0 bases and the J gene lost 1 base, with 17 bases spanning the gap. The CDR3 DNA sequence: TGTGCCAGAAGCTTGGACGAACCCAAGGAGGAAAGCAATCAGCCCCAGCATTTT. Translating gives CARSLDEPKEESNQPQHF.

In the case of this clone: An end of the junction does not agree with germline; a read error may underlie this. This rearrangement joins TRBV7-9 to TRBJ1-1; 8 bases match TRBD1. The CDR3 is 15 amino acids. Germline V gives CDR1 SEHNR, CDR2 FQNEAQ (reference sequence). As DNA, the CDR3 is TGTTCCAGCAGCTCGTACAGGGGGGGGAACACTGAAGCTTTCTTT. The encoded protein is CSSSSYRGGNTEAFF.

The table lists this clone with a few counts. This chain links TRBV6-6 with TRBJ2-5; 9 bases are a match to TRBD1. V lost 6 bases, J lost 5 bases, and 7 bases stayed unmatched. This CDR3 region has 14 residues. The germline V gene encodes CDR1 MNHNY and CDR2 SVGAGI (reference sequence). CDR3 nucleotide sequence: TGTGCCAGCAGATGGGGACAGGGCCAGGAGACCCAGTACTTC. This encodes CASRWGQGQETQYF.

The chain recombines TRBV7-2 with TRBJ2-7; 9 bases are shared with TRBD2. Germline loops: CDR1 SGHTA, CDR2 FQGNSA. The CDR3 consists of 15 residues. V dropped 4 bases and J dropped 5; count of bases not matched to a gene: 9. CDR3: CASSSWGLARDEQYF. In DNA form, the CDR3 reads TGTGCCAGCAGCTCCTGGGGACTAGCAAGGGACGAGCAGTACTTC.